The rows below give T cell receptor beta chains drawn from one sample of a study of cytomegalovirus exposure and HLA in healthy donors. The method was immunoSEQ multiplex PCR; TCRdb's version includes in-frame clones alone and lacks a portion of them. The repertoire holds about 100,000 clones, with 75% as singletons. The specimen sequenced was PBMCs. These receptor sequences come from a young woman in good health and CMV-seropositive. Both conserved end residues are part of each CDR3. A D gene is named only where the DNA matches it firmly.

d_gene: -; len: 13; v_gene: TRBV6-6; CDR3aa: CASSYPGDQVQHF
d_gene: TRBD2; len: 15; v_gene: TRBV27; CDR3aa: CASSLRSSGGYEQYF
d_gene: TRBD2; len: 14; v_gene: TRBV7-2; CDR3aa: CASSLTGGTYEQYF
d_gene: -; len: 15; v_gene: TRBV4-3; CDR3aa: CASSQDLVAAYGYTF
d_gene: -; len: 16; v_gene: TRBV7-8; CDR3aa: CASSSGPPPTYNEQFF
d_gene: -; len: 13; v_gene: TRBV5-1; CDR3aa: CASSLIGVDIQYF
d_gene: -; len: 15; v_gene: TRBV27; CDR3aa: CASSLEGGANYGYTF
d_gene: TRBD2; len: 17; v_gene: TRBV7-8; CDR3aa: CASSLIGTASGRDEQYF
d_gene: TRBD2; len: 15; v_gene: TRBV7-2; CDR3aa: CASSLFAGGTDTQYF
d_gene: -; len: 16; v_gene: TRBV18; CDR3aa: CASSLLRGDSNQPQHF
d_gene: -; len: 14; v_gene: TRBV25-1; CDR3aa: CAIPGHPQHHGYTF
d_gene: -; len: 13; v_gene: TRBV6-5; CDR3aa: CASSEGDTGELFF
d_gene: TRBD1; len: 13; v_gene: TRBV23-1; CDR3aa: CASSHRGLHGYTF
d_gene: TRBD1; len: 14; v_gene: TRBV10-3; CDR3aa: CAISAAGGHYEQYF
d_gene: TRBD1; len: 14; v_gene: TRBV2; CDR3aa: CASSASQGGTEAFF
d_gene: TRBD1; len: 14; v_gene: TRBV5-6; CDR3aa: CASSLVGTGAEAFF
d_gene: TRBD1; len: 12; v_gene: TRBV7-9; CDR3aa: CSSSLGGDRAFF
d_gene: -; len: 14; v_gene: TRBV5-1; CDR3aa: CASSLVPGAETQYF
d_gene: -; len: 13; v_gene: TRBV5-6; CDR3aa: CASSLQGNEKLFF
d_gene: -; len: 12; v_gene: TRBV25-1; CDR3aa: CASTDHSYEQYF
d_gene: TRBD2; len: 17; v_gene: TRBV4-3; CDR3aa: CASSLSGLAANTGELFF
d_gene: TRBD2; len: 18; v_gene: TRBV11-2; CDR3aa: CASSLDSFGTSGKGRQFF
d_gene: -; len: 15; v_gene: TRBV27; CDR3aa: CASSQSPGNYNEQFF
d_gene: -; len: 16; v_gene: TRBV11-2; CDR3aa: CASSGSSGTSNQPQHF
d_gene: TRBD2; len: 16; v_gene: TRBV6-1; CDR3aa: CASSEERGGWADTQYF
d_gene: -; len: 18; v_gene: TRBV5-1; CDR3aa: CASSLAGFLDSPRETQYF
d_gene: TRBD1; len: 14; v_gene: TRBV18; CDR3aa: CASSPGQGFYEQYF
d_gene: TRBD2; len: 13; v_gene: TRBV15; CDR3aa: CATRLAATDTQYF
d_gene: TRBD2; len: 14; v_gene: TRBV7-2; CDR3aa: CASSSPGGLYEQYF
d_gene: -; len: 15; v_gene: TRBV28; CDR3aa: CASVAGGTTNEKLFF
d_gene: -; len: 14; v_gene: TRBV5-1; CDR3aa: CASSLAGREETQYF
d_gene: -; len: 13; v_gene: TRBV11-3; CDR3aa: CASSRDTQETQYF
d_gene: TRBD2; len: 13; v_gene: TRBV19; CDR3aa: CASSPRGKYEQYF
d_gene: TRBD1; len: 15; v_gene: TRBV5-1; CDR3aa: CASSETRTGGTEAFF
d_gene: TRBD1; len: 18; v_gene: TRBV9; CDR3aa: CASSVGGQLLGVTDTQYF
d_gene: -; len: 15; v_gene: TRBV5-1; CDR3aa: CASSLEGQALGGYTF
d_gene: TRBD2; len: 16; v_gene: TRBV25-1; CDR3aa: CASAREGSAGVDEQFF
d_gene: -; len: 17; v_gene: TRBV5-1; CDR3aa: CASSLVASSRGLYEQYF
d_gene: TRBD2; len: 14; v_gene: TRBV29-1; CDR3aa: CSALAGGARGEQFF
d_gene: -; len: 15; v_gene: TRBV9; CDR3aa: CASSVGNSDSYEQYF
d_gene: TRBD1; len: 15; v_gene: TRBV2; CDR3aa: CASRRDRAVAGELFF
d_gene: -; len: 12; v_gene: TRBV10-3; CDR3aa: CAISDQVYEQYF
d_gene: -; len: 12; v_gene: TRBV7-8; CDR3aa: CASTGTTYEQYF